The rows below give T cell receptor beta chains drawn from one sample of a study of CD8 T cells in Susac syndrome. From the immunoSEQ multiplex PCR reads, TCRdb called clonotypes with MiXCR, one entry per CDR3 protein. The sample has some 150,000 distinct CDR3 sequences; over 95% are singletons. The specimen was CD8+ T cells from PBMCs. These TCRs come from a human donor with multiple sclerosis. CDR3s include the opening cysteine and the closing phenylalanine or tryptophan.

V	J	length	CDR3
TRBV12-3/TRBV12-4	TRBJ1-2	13	CASSPTTGDGYTF
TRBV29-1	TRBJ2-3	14	CSVDGDRLTDTQYF
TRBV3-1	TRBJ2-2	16	CASSPRKPRDTGELFF
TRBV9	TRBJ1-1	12	CASSDGTNKAFF
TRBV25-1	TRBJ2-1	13	CASMSLSYNEQFF
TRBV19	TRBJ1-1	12	CASSPGNTEAFF
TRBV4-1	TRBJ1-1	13	CASEGSLGTEAFF
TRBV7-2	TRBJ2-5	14	CASSLGGIQETQYF
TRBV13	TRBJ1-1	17	CASSETGGRPLNTEAFF
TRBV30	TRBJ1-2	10	CALQGNGYTF
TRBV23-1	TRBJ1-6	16	CASSQSHRRFNSPLHF
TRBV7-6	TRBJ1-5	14	CASSPDRGNQPQHF
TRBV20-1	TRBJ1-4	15	CSARDLQDTNEKLFF
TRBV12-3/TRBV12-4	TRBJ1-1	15	CASRPGRRANTEAFF
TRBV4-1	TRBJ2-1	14	CASTQAGLYNEQFF
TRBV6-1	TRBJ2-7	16	CASSEGAARYSHEQYF
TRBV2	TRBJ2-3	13	CARTQESTDTQYF
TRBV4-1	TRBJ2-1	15	CASSQDFGFQNEQFF
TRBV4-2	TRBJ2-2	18	CASTLTTSGGSNTGELFF
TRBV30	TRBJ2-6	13	CALGSSGANVLTF
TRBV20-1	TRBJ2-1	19	CSAPGAGLAPRSSYNEQFF
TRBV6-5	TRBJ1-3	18	CASSTPGGQSRPGNTIYF
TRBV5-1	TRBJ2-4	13	CASSWGQSNIQYF
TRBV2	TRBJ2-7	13	CARGRDMSYEQYF
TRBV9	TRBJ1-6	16	CASSVESLSYNSPLHF
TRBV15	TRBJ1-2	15	CATSRGRGLNYGYTF
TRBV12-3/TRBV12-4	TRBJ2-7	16	CASSPPGSSGSYEQYF
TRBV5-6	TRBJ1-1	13	CASSLWGAAEAFF
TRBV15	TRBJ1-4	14	CATSRDGESEKLFF
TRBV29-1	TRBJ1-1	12	CSVVGVLTEAFF
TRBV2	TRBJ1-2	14	CASTGGPGHYGYTF
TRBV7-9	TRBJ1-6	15	CASSSTDRSNSPLHF